The 10 T cell receptor beta chains in this list originate from one sample, sequenced in a study of T cell changes during pregnancy in multiple sclerosis. Clones were sequenced by immunoSEQ multiplex PCR, and TCRdb holds only the in-frame ones, with some missing. The sample includes some 60,000 clones, roughly 90% of them seen just once. The sequencing here drew on peripheral blood, taken after pregnancy. The receptor set was obtained from a female donor in good health, enrolled as a control in a pregnancy study.

The rearrangement uses TRBV7-9 and TRBJ2-7, with 9 bases matching TRBD1. J gave up 4 bases and V 5 bases, and 6 bases lay outside the gene matches. The CDR3 runs to 14 residues. Germline-derived CDR1 and CDR2 are SEHNR and FQNEAQ (reference sequence). CDR3 in amino acids: CASSPGQGWYEQYF. The CDR3 region has the DNA TGTGCCAGCAGCCCGGGACAGGGATGGTACGAGCAGTACTTC.

The V call is TRBV7-2, the J call TRBJ2-5; no definite D call. CDR1 is SGHTA, CDR2 FQGNSA, per germline. Trimming removed 4 bases from V and 1 base from J, with 7 bases in between. CDR3 length equals 13 residues. The CDR3 reads CASSYGAQETQYF. For the CDR3, the DNA is TGTGCCAGCAGCTACGGAGCCCAAGAGACCCAGTACTTC.

The gene calls are TRBV7-3 and TRBJ1-1, with 7 positions matching TRBD1. The germline V gene encodes CDR1 SGHTA and CDR2 FQGTGA. J gave up 10 bases and V 3 bases, and 8 bases lay outside the gene matches. There are 13 residues in the CDR3. The DNA for the CDR3 is TGTGCCAGCAGCTTTACGCCAGGGGGAAGAGCTTTCTTT. Translation: CASSFTPGGRAFF.

The V gene is TRBV19, the J gene TRBJ2-6; D gene uncertain. This CDR3 is built from 16 residues. V lost 5 bases to trimming and J lost 0 bases, with 11 bases between them. Germline V gene sequence: CDR1 LNHDA, CDR2 SQIVND (reference sequence). The CDR3 is CASSSLVSSGANVLTF. CDR3 nucleotides: TGTGCCAGTAGTTCCCTGGTTAGCTCTGGGGCCAACGTCCTGACTTTC.

V is TRBV18 and J is TRBJ1-1; 7 positions agree with TRBD1. The trim removed 2 bases at V and 3 bases at J, leaving 3 bases unmatched. The CDR3 extends over 14 amino acids. CDR1 and CDR2 from the germline V gene are KGHSH and LQKENI. The CDR3 here is CASSPTTGDTEAFF. The CDR3 nucleotides are TGTGCCAGCTCACCAACAACAGGGGACACTGAAGCTTTCTTT.

The chain recombines TRBV28 with TRBJ2-7; D unclear. V gave up 6 bases and J gave up 3 bases, with 6 bases separating them. Germline V gives CDR1 MDHEN, CDR2 SYDVKM. CDR3 length: 11 amino acids. CDR3 region: CASRSVYEQYF. Written as DNA, the CDR3 is TGTGCCAGCAGATCTGTCTACGAGCAGTACTTC.

This chain links TRBV5-6 with TRBJ2-7; tentatively, D is TRBD2 (6 bases). Trimming cost V 1 base and J 2 bases, with 13 bases left between them. From germline, CDR1 is SGHDT and CDR2 YYEEEE. The CDR3 is 15 residues long. The CDR3 DNA follows: TGTGCCAGCAGCTTGCCGGCGGGAATGGCCTACGAGCAGTACTTC. It yields the protein CASSLPAGMAYEQYF. Supplemented by reference TRBV5-6 and TRBJ2-7, the full variable domain reads DAGVTQSPTHLIKTRGQQVTLRCSPKSGHDTVSWYQQALGQGPQFIFQYYEEEERQRGNFPDRFSGHQFPNYSSELNVNALLLGDSALYLCASSLPAGMAYEQYFGPGTRLTVT.

The J gene is TRBJ1-1, the V gene TRBV4-3; 9 bases line up with TRBD1. The CDR3 extends over 17 amino acids. Germline values: CDR1 LGHNA, CDR2 YSLEER. The ends lost 6 bases at V and 0 bases at J; junction bases unmatched: 11. The CDR3 sequence: CASRETGGHGMNTEAFF. CDR3 in DNA: TGCGCCAGCAGGGAAACAGGGGGCCATGGTATGAACACTGAAGCTTTCTTT.

The chain carries TRBV5-1 and TRBJ1-1, with TRBD1 as a possible D gene (5 bases). The CDR3 length is 14 residues. Germline V lookup: CDR1 SGHRS, CDR2 YFSETQ. Trimming stripped 2 bases from V and 0 bases from J, with 8 bases between. This CDR3 is CASSLGTVNTEAFF. In nucleotides, the CDR3 is TGCGCCAGCAGCTTAGGGACTGTGAACACTGAAGCTTTCTTT.

The chain carries TRBV6-1 and TRBJ2-5; D gene uncertain. The CDR3 runs to 13 residues. The V end was cut by 1 base, the J end by 5 bases, with 8 bases between. In germline, CDR1 is MNHNS, CDR2 SASEGT. CDR3 residues: CASSEGWRETQYF. The CDR3 bases are TGTGCCAGCAGTGAAGGGTGGCGGGAGACCCAGTACTTC.